The TCR beta chain described here comes from a study of regulatory T cells in long-lasting Graves disease (dated by TCRdb to the early 2020s). As for the study more broadly: Antithyroid drugs had been taken for less than 3 months by newly diagnosed Graves' disease patients. This study used TCR sequencing and RNA sequencing of peripheral blood to compare persistent Graves' disease patients against newly diagnosed Graves' disease patients. The study was registered as a clinical trial and conducted in China. A total of roughly 33 samples were covered by TCR sequencing, comprising approximately 13 persistent and around 20 newly diagnosed Graves' disease patients. On the study overall, not on this receptor specifically: Sequencing and analysis were limited to the TCR beta chain. As a limitation, the authors acknowledged that the small sample size may reduce accuracy. Compared with newly diagnosed patients, persistent Graves' disease patients had lower TCR Shannon entropy and fewer highly expanded clones, which suggests clonal expansion. The study examined only peripheral blood because the primary lesion, thyroid tissue, could not be accessed. More public clonotypes were shared among persistent patients (fewer than 3,000) than among newly diagnosed patients (roughly 1,000). TRBV28, TRBJ1-2 and TRBJ2-5 were preferentially used in persistent disease, while TRBV20-1 and TRBJ2-1 were favored in newly diagnosed disease.

The CDR3 measures 15 amino acids from cysteine to phenylalanine. Only the CDR3 DNA is retained, 45 bases long and in frame from the first base. Cut back by 3 bases and 1 base, the V and J ends lie 16 bases apart. From the germline V gene, CDR1 is SQVTM and CDR2 is ANQGSEA. Reading the label with the study, this specimen's time point is: newly diagnosed GD, antithyroid drugs for less than 3 months. For both TCR sequencing and RNA sequencing, RNA was extracted from PBMCs using TRIzol. The diagnosis of Graves' disease was made according to American Thyroid Association guidelines. Patients were recruited from an endocrinology department in Xi'an, China. Each patient gave approximately 8.8 milliliters of peripheral blood, collected in an EDTA anticoagulant tube. Ficoll Paque Plus density gradient separation was used to isolate PBMCs, and no additional T cell sorting was done. An Agilent 2100 Bioanalyzer and agarose gel were used to check RNA quality, and a NanoDrop 2000 was used to measure RNA concentration.

The library was prepared using multiplex PCR. Sequencing was carried out with an Illumina HiSeq 4000. CDR3 regions were amplified by Arm-PCR with iRepertoire HTBI primers to construct TCR beta libraries. PCR products were gel purified before sequencing. Concerning the study's data processing: Gene usage analysis of CDR3 amino acid clonotypes relied on the 60 or so TRBV and around 14 TRBJ segments identified across samples. COPE and FqMerger were used to merge filtered high-quality paired reads into contigs. BLAST was used to align contigs to the IMGT TRBV, TRBD and TRBJ reference genes, and CDR3 was defined following IMGT. Highly expanded clones were defined as clonotypes with a frequency above 0.1%. Shannon entropy was used to measure repertoire diversity, and the Gini coefficient was used to measure V-J evenness. Clonotypes shared by more than one individual were considered public. TCRdb trimmed the raw reads at Q25, called clones with MiXCR and kept productive beta chains. Every entry covers one CDR3 protein and lists the most common genes and DNA from its rows. The V and J calls, along with clone size, are taken from TCRdb and not from the paper's own processing. The sample table holds about 460,000 distinct CDR3 sequences, of which roughly 15% were seen once. The ten largest make up around a sixth of the sample.

This clonotype was detected a few times. Its antigen remains undetermined. Per-base qualities were not stored, and no clone one base away is much larger. This sample was also put to use in a study of T cells in Graves' hyperthyroidism and ophthalmopathy. In that second paper, the authors write: Graves' hyperthyroidism was defined as stable when no progression to ophthalmopathy occurred over 18 months of follow-up. Hyperthyroidism patients were newly diagnosed, had a disease duration of under 2 months, and were aged 18 to 65 years. The study excluded patients with uncontrolled infections, other autoimmune diseases, pregnancy or lactation. Diagnoses relied on clinical symptoms, serum thyroxine and TRAb, thyroid ultrasound and orbital computed tomography. For the first round of RT-PCR on the TCR CDR3, the HTBI primer set was used together with the Qiagen OneStep RT-PCR kit. Most expanded thyroid clonotypes (frequency above 0.001) were also detected in blood, suggesting blood repertoires may reflect thyroid immune responses. A model built on a 13 V-J signature distinguished ophthalmopathy from stable hyperthyroidism, reaching approximately 89% sensitivity and under 84% specificity in cross-validation and 80%/75% in testing. In validation, the model predicted progression to ophthalmopathy with approximately 71% sensitivity and less than 75% specificity, a median of about six months before onset. A discovery cohort of roughly 100 patients, approximately 45 with Graves' ophthalmopathy and roughly 59 with stable Graves' hyperthyroidism, was used to find distinguishing TCR V-J signatures. Prospective prediction of ophthalmopathy was tested in an independent validation cohort of 18 to 20 hyperthyroidism patients and some 17 patients who later progressed to ophthalmopathy. The 90 to 100 discovery patients were randomly split 7:3 into training and test sets. The study also compared thyroid tissue and blood T-cell repertoires from roughly 6 Graves' hyperthyroidism patients. After blood sampling, hyperthyroidism patients were treated with methimazole at a starting dose of 30 mg daily, and ophthalmopathy patients were treated with high-dose intravenous methylprednisolone. Libraries were constructed in a second round of multiplex PCR, after which size selection and purification were carried out. Paired-end sequencing of the libraries was performed with 100 bp reads on an Illumina HiSeq2000. SOAPnuke was used to process the raw data, removing reads that contained adapters or uncalled bases, had a mean Phred below 15, or lacked an exact match to the constant primer or identifier. COPE v1.2.5 was used to merge high-quality paired reads, and clonotypes were defined as unique nucleotide sequences. MiTCR v1.1 was used to align clonotypes to the IMGT TRBV, TRBD and TRBJ reference segments. The analysis was restricted to V-J combinations with a frequency above 0.0001, which together covered approximately 99% of the repertoires. The TCS score was defined as F50 (clonal expansion) divided by E x V (chaos), with BLOSUM62-based TCRdist calculated between CDR3 peptides within each V-J. Welch's t-statistics and random forest reduced roughly 500 V-J features to 13, which were used in a naive Bayes classifier (R e1071). No statistical method was used to fix the sample size in advance, and group allocation was not hidden from the investigators. The paper describes TCR Vbeta CDR3 sequencing of 135 peripheral blood samples, made up of some 40 ophthalmopathy patients, around 73 hyperthyroidism patients and around 17 progressor patients.

This TCR was recovered from a woman aged 45-65 years with Graves disease. Donor details come from another sample of the same person, matched by shared clones. The sequence joins TRBV29-1 to TRBJ2-7, with TRBD2 tentatively as D gene (6 bases match). Sequencing used peripheral blood mononuclear cells (PBMCs), obtained at new diagnosis, from a patient treated with antithyroid drugs. The CDR3 here reads CSVENRDLPSYEQYF. Read as DNA, the sequence is TGCAGCGTTGAGAATAGGGACTTACCTTCCTACGAGCAGTACTTC.